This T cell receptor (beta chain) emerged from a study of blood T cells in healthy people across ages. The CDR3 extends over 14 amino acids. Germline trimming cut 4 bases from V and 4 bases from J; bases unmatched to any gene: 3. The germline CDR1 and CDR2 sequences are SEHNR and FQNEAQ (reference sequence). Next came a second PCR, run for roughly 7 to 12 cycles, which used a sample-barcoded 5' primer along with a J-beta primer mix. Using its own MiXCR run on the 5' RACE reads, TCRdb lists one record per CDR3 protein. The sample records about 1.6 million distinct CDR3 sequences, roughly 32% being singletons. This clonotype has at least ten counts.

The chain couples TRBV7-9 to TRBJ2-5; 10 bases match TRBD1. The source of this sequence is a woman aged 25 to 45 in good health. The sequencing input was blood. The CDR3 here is CASSYGTGAETQYF. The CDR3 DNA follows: TGTGCCAGCAGCTACGGGACAGGGGCAGAGACCCAGTACTTC.